This T cell receptor beta chain was profiled in a study of glioma-infiltrating T cells after dendritic cell vaccination. Data came from immunoSEQ multiplex PCR; TCRdb stores just in-frame clones and leaves some out. The sample carries roughly 60,000 clones, about 80% recorded once. Time point given: after dendritic cell vaccination, including at tumor progression/relapse. This CDR3 contains 18 residues. Germline-derived CDR1 and CDR2 are SGHDN and FVKESK. V lost 0 bases to trimming and J lost 4 bases; unmatched junction nucleotides: 14. The receptor comes from a human donor with glioblastoma. The V gene is TRBV14, the J gene TRBJ2-5, with TRBD2 matching 7 bases. The source was blood, collected after dendritic cell vaccination. This CDR3 reads CASSQERLQRGKGETQYF. CDR3 nucleotide sequence: TGTGCCAGCAGCCAAGAAAGACTCCAGCGGGGAAAGGGAGAGACCCAGTACTTC.